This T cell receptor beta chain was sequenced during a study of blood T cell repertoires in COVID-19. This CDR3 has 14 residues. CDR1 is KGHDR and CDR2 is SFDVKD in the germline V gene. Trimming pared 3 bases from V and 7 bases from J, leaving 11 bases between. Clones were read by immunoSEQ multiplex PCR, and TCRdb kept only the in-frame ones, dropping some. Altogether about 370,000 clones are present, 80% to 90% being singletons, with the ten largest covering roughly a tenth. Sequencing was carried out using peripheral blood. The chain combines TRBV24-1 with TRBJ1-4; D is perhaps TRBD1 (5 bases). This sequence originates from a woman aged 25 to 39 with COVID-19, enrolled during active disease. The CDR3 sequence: CATSDGRRGEKLFF. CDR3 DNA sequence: TGTGCCACCAGTGATGGGCGAAGGGGTGAAAAACTGTTTTTT.